This TCR beta chain was recovered during a study of T-cell reconstitution after alpha-beta-depleted transplantation in children. In this sample, this clonotype turned up a few times. The CDR3 is 14 residues long. Germline V gene data show CDR1 as SGHDN and CDR2 as FVKESK. Trimming left V 2 bases short and J 2 bases short, with 10 bases between. Unique molecular identifiers were built into the TCRbeta library. TCRdb processed the PCR reads anew with MiXCR; each CDR3 protein has one entry. The table lists about 480,000 distinct CDR3 sequences, roughly an eighth of them singletons. Here the sequenced sample was PBMCs from the stem cell graft donor, taken from the stem cell graft. This sequence originates from a human donor who donated a stem cell graft to a child with combined immunodeficiency. The chain carries TRBV14 and TRBJ2-7; D not resolved. Here the CDR3 reads CASSQTGVTYEQYF. Here the CDR3 DNA reads TGTGCCAGCAGCCAAACTGGGGTCACCTACGAGCAGTACTTC.